Reported below is one TCR beta chain. The target antigen is unknown. The data derive from a study of cytomegalovirus exposure and HLA in healthy donors. CDR1 is SGHVS and CDR2 is FQNEAQ in the germline V gene. V dropped 3 bases and J dropped 6; count of bases not matched to a gene: 14. The CDR3 extends over 18 amino acids. Nominal health characterized the donors when sampled, though unrecorded immune exposures were likely. PCR used 60 Vbeta primers and 13 Jbeta primers. The data were produced by immunoSEQ multiplex PCR, yet TCRdb's version contains in-frame clones alone and is incomplete. The sample includes around 220,000 clones, roughly 84% of them seen just once. General study results and limits: In most subjects, TCR beta sequences reportedly gave accurate predictions of HLA-A and HLA-B alleles. The availability of immune exposure information extended only to CMV serostatus.

This sequence was found in a girl between 5 and 17 years old in good health and CMV-seronegative. The sequenced material came from PBMCs. The rearrangement links TRBV7-8 to TRBJ2-2; 9 bases line up with TRBD1. The CDR3 loop reads CASSLGTGWSPIPGELFF. The CDR3 region has the DNA TGTGCCAGCAGCTTGGGGACAGGGTGGTCGCCTATTCCCGGGGAGCTGTTTTTT. Looking up the rest from reference TRBV7-8 and TRBJ2-2 gives the full variable domain: GAGVSQSPRYKVAKRGQDVALRCDPISGHVSLFWYQQALGQGPEFLTYFQNEAQLDKSGLPSDRFFAERPEGSVSTLKIQRTQQEDSAVYLCASSLGTGWSPIPGELFFGEGSRLTVL.